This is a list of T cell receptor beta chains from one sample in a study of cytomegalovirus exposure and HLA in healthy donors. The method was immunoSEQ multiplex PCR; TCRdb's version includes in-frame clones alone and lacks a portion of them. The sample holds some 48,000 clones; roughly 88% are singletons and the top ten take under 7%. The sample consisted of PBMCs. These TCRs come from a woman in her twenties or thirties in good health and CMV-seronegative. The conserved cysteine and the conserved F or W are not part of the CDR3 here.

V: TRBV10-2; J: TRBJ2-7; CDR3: ASSDRREDDEQY
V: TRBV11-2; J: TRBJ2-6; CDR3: ASSMELKQQSRANVLT
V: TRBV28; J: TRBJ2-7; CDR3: ASSFTGGGTY
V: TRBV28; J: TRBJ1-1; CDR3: ASSWGAGDTEAF
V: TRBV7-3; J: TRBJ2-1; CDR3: ASSADTYNEQF
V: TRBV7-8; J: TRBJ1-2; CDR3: ASSGGTDYYGYT
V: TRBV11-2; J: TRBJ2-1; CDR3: ASTAGVYNEQF
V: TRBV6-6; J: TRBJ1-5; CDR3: ASSSDRGRQPQH
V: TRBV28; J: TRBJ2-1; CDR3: ASHKGLAGGPFPSYNEQF
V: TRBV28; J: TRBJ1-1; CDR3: ASSYSGQGARENTEAF
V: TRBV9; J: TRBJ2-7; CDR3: ASSSTLVHEQY
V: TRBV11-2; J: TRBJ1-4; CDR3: ASSPPFLNEKLF
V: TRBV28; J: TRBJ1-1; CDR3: ASSQGITEAF
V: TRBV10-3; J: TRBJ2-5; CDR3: AISESTTQETQY
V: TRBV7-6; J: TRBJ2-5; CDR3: ASSLLEGHETQY
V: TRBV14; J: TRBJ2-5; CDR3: ASSQDGGGAKTQY
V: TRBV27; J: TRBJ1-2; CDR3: ASRSAGGNT
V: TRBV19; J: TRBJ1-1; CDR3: ASSATNRGAF
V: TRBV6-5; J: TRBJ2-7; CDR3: ASSSGLATYEQY
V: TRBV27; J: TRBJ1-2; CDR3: ASSSSGKNYGYT
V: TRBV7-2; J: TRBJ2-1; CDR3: ASSRQGSSYNEQF
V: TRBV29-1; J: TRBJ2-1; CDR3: SVGLGRINEQF
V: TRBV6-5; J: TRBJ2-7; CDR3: ASSSDRAYSYEQY
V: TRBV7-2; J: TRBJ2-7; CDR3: ASSLAGTGVTYEQY
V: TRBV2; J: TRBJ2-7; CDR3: ASSGDSRISYEQY
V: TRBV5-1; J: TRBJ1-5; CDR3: ASSLLGNQPQH
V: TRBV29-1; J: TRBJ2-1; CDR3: SVAGLAGGNRRNEQF
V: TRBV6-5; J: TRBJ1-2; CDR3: ASRRGQRGYT
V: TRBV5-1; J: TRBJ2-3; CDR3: ASSLTGTGGTDTQY
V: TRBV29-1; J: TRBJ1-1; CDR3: SGGQINTEAF
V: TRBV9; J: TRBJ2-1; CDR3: ASSVEGGDYNEQF
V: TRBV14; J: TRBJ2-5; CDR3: ASSQDLAGLKTQY
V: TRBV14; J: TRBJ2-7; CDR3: ASSQVVSGGEQY
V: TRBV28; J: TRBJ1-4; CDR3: ASSDAGTDYEKLF
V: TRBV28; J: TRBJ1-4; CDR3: ASSRQGGNEKLF
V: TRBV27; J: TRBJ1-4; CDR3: ASSDRGGNEKLF
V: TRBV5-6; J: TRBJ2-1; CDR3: ASSELVPHEQF
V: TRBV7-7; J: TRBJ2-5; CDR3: ASSPRRGIQTQY
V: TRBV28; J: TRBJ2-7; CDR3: ASSPNRELSDEQY
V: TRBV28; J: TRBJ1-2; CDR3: AVGRGQYGYT
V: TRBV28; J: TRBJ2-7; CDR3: ASSPSGRASYEQY